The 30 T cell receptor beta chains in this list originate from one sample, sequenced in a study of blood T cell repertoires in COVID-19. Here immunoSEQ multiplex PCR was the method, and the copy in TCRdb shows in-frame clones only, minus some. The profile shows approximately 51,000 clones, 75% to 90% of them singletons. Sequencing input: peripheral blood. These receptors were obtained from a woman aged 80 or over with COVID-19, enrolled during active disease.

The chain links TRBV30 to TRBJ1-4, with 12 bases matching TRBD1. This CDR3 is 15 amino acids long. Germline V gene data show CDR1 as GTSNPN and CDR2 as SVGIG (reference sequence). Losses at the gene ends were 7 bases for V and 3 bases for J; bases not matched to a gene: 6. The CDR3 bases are TGTGCCTCGGGACAGGGGGCTCTTGCTAATGAAAAACTGTTTTTT. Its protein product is CASGQGALANEKLFF. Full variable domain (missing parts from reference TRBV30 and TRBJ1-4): SQTIHQWPATLVQPVGSPLSLECTVEGTSNPNLYWYRQAAGRGLQLLFYSVGIGQISSEVPQNLSASRPQDRQFILSSKKLLLSDSGFYLCASGQGALANEKLFFGSGTQLSVL.

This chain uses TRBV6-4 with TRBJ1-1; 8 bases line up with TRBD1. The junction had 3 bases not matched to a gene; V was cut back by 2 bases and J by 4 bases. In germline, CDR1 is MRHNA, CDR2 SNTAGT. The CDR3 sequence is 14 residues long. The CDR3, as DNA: TGTGCCAGCAGTGACCAGGGGGCGGTCACTGAAGCTTTCTTT. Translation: CASSDQGAVTEAFF.

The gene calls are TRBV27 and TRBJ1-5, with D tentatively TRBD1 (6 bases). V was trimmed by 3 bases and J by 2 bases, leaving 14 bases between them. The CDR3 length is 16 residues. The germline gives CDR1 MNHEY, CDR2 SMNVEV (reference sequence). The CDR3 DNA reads TGTGCCAGCAGTTTCCGACAGGCCGGGGGCAATCAGCCCCAGCATTTT. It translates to CASSFRQAGGNQPQHF.

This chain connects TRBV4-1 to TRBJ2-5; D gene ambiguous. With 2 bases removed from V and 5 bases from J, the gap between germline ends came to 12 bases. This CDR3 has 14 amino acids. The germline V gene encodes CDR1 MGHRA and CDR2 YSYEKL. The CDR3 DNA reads TGCGCCAGCAGCCAACAGGCCCTCGGTGAGACCCAGTACTTC. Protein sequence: CASSQQALGETQYF.

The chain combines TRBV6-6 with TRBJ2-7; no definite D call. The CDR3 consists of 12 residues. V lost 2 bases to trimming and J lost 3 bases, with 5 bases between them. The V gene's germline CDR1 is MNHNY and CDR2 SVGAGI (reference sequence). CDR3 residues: CASSYPRYEQYF. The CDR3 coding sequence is TGTGCCAGCAGTTACCCCCGCTACGAGCAGTACTTC.

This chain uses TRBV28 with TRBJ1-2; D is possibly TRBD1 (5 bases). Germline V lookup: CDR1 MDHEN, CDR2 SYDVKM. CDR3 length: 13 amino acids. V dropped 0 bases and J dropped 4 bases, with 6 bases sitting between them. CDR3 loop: CASSLWQGYGYTF. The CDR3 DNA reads TGTGCCAGCAGTTTATGGCAGGGCTATGGCTACACCTTC.

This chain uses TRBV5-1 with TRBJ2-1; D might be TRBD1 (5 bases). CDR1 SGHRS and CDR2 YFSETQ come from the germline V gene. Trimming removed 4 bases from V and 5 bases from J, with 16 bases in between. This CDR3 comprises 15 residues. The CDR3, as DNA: TGCGCCAGCAGCCCAGTGGGGCGGACGAACAATGAGCAGTTCTTC. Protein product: CASSPVGRTNNEQFF. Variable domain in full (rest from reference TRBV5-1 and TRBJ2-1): KAGVTQTPRYLIKTRGQQVTLSCSPISGHRSVSWYQQTPGQGLQFLFEYFSETQRNKGNFPGRFSGRQFSNSRSEMNVSTLELGDSALYLCASSPVGRTNNEQFFGPGTRLTVL.

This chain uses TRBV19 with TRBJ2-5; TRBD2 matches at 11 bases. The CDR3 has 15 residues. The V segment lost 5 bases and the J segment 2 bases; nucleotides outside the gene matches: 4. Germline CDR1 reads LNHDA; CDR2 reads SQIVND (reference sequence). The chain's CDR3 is CASSDGTSGQETQYF. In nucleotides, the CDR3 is TGTGCCAGTAGTGATGGGACTAGCGGACAAGAGACCCAGTACTTC.

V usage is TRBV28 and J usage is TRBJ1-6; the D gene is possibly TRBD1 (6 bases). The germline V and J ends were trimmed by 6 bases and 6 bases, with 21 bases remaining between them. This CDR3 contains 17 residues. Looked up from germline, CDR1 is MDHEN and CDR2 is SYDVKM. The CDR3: CASSAHRGGAGNSPLHF. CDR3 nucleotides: TGTGCCAGCAGCGCACATCGGGGGGGGGCCGGTAATTCACCCCTCCACTTT.

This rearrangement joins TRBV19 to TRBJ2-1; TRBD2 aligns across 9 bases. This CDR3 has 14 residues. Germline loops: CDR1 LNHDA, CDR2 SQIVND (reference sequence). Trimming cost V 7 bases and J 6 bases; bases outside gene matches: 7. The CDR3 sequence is CASKKRGALNEQFF. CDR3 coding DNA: TGTGCCAGTAAGAAGCGGGGGGCGCTCAATGAGCAGTTCTTC.

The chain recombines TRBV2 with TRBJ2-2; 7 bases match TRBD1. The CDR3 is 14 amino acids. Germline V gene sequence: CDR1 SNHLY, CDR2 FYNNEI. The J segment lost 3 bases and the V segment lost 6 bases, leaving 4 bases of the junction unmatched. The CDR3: CASRRDRDTGELFF. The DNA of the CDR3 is TGTGCCAGCAGACGGGACAGAGACACCGGGGAGCTGTTTTTT.

CDR3 sequence: CASSQDQGNYGYTF. The CDR3 DNA sequence: TGTGCCAGCAGCCAAGATCAGGGAAACTATGGCTACACCTTC. The chain links TRBV4-2 to TRBJ1-2, with D possibly TRBD1 on 5 matching bases. This CDR3 is 14 amino acids long. Trimming cost V 0 bases and J 2 bases, with 7 bases left between them. The germline V gene has CDR1 LGHNA and CDR2 YNFKEQ.

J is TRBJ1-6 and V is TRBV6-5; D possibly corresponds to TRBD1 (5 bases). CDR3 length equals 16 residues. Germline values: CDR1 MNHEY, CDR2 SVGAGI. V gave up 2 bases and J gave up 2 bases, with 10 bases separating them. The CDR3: CASSYLRGAYNSPLHF. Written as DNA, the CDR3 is TGTGCCAGCAGTTACCTCCGGGGGGCCTATAATTCACCCCTCCACTTT.

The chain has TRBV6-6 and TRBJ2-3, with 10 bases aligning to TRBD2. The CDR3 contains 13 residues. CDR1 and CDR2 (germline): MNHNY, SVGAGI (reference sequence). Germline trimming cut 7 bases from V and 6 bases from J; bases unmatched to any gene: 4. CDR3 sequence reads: CASTLAGEDTQYF. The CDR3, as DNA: TGTGCCAGCACCCTAGCGGGGGAGGATACGCAGTATTTT.

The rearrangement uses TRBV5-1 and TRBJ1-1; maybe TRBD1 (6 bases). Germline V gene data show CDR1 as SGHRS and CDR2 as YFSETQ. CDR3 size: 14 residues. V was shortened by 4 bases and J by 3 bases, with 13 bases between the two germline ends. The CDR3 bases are TGCGCCAGCAGCACGGGACAAGCGGACACTGAAGCTTTCTTT. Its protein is CASSTGQADTEAFF.

In nucleotides, the CDR3 is TGTGCCAGCAGCCAAGACAGGGCGAGGAGCACCGGGGAGCTGTTTTTT. This encodes CASSQDRARSTGELFF. The chain carries TRBV14 and TRBJ2-2, with D tentatively TRBD1 (5 bases). Trimming pared 0 bases from V and 4 bases from J, leaving 12 bases between. The germline gives CDR1 SGHDN, CDR2 FVKESK. This CDR3 contains 16 residues. The full variable domain, with the rest looked up from reference TRBV14 and TRBJ2-2, is EAGVTQFPSHSVIEKGQTVTLRCDPISGHDNLYWYRRVMGKEIKFLLHFVKESKQDESGMPNNRFLAERTGGTYSTLKVQPAELEDSGVYFCASSQDRARSTGELFFGEGSRLTVL.

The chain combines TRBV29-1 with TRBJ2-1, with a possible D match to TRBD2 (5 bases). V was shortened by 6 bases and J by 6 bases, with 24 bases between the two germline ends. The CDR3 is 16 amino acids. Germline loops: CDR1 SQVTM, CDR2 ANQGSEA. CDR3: CSVVSPVAGPTNEQFF. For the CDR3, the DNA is TGCAGCGTCGTTTCCCCCGTCGCGGGCCCGACCAATGAGCAGTTCTTC.

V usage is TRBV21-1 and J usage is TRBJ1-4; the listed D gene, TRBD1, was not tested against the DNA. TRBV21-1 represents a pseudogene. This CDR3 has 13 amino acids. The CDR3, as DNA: TGTGCCAGCAGACCGCCAGGGGATGAAAAACTGTTTTTT. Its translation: CASRPPGDEKLFF.

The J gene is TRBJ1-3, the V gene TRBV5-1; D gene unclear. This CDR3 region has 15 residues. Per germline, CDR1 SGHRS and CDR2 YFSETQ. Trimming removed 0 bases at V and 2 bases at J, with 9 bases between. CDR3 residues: CASSLAAGTGNTIYF. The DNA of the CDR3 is TGCGCCAGCAGCTTGGCCGCGGGGACTGGAAACACCATATATTTT.

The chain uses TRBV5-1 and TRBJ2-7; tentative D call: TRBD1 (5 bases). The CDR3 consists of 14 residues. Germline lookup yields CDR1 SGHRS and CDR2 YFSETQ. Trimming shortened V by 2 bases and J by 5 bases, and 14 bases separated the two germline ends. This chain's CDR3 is CASSFLGREDEQYF. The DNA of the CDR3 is TGCGCCAGCAGCTTCCTAGGCAGGGAAGACGAGCAGTACTTC.

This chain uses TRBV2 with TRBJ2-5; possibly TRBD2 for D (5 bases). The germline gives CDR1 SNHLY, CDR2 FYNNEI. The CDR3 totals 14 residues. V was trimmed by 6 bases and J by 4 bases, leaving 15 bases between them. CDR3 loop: CASRDSPNRETQYF. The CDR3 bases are TGTGCCAGCAGGGACTCTCCGAACCGAGAGACCCAGTACTTC.

CDR3 in amino acids: CASSLERSTDTQYF. The CDR3 nucleotides read TGCGCCAGCAGCTTGGAGAGGAGCACAGATACGCAGTATTTT. The V call is TRBV5-1, the J call TRBJ2-3; D gene ambiguous. Trimming removed 0 bases from V and 0 bases from J, with 5 bases in between. This CDR3 is built from 14 residues. CDR1 is SGHRS, CDR2 YFSETQ, per germline. The full variable domain, its missing parts supplied by reference TRBV5-1 and TRBJ2-3, is KAGVTQTPRYLIKTRGQQVTLSCSPISGHRSVSWYQQTPGQGLQFLFEYFSETQRNKGNFPGRFSGRQFSNSRSEMNVSTLELGDSALYLCASSLERSTDTQYFGPGTRLTVL.

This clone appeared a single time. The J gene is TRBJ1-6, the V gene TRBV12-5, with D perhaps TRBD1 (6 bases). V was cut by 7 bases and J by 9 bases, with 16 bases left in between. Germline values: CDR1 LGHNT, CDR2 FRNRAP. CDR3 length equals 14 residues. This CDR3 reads CASAVDRPSSPLHF. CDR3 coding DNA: TGTGCTAGTGCGGTCGACAGGCCAAGTTCACCCCTCCACTTT. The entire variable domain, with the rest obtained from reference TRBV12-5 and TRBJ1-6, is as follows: DARVTQTPRHKVTEMGQEVTMRCQPILGHNTVFWYRQTMMQGLELLAYFRNRAPLDDSGMPKDRFSAEMPDATLATLKIQPSEPRDSAVYFCASAVDRPSSPLHFGNGTRLTVT.

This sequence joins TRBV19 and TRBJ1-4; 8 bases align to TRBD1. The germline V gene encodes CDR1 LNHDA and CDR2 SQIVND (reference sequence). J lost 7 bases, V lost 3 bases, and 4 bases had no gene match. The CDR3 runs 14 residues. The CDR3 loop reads CASSISQGAEKLFF. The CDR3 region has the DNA TGTGCCAGTAGTATCTCGCAGGGGGCTGAAAAACTGTTTTTT.

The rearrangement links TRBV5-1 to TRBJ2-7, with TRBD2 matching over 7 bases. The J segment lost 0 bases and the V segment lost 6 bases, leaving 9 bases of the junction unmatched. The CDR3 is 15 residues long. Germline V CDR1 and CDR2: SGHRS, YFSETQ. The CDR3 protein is CASIPGGQNSYEQYF. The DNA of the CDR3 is TGCGCCAGCATCCCGGGGGGTCAAAACTCCTACGAGCAGTACTTC.

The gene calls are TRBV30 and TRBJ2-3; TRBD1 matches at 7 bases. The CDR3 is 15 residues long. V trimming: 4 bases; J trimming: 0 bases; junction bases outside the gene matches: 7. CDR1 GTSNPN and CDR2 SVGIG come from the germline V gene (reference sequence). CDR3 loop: CAWNRGGLSTDTQYF. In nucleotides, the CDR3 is TGTGCCTGGAACCGAGGGGGCCTGAGCACAGATACGCAGTATTTT. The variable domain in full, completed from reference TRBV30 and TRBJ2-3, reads SQTIHQWPATLVQPVGSPLSLECTVEGTSNPNLYWYRQAAGRGLQLLFYSVGIGQISSEVPQNLSASRPQDRQFILSSKKLLLSDSGFYLCAWNRGGLSTDTQYFGPGTRLTVL.

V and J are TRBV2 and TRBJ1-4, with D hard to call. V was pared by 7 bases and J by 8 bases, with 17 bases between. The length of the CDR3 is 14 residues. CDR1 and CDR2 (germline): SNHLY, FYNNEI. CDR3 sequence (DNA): TGTGCCAGCAAGAGGGTTGAGGTTGGAGAAAAACTGTTTTTT. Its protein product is CASKRVEVGEKLFF.

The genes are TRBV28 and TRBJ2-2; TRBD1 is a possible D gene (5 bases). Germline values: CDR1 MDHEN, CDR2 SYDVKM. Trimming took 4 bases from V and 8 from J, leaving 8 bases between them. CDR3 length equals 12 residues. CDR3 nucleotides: TGTGCCAGCAGTTCCAGGGTGGGGGAGCTGTTTTTT. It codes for CASSSRVGELFF.

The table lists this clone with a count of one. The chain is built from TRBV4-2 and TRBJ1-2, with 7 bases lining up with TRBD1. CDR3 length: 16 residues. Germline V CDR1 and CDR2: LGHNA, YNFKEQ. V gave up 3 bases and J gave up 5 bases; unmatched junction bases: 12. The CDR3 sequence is CASSQEDRLGHYGYTF. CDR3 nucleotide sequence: TGTGCCAGCAGCCAGGAGGACAGGTTGGGTCATTATGGCTACACCTTC.

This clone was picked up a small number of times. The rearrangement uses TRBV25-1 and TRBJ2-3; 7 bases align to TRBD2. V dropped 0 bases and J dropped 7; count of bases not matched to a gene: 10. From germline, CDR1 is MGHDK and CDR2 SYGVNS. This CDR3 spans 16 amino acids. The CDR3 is CASSEYGGEGQYTQYF. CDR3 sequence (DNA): TGTGCCAGCAGTGAATATGGGGGGGAGGGCCAGTATACGCAGTATTTT.